The 32 T cell receptor beta chains listed next were all sequenced from one sample in a study of shared clonotypes between healthy human individuals. Terminally differentiated effector memory CD45RA+ cells were excluded from the naive CD8 cells, which were CD45RO-negative and positively selected for CCR7. Produced via immunoSEQ multiplex PCR; TCRdb's table is partial and in-frame only. Among roughly 850,000 clones listed, roughly 96% were seen once. Sequenced material: naive CD8+ T cells sorted from blood. The receptor source for this set is a man aged 30 to 39 in good health.

The CDR3: CASSATGGLTDTQYF. The CDR3 nucleotides read TGTGCCAGCAGCGCGACAGGGGGCCTGACAGATACGCAGTATTTT. The chain has TRBV9 and TRBJ2-3; 10 positions agree with TRBD1. Trimming at V came to 3 bases and at J to 3 bases, leaving 4 bases not matched to a gene. CDR1 is SGDLS, CDR2 YYNGEE, per germline. CDR3 size: 15 residues.

V is TRBV4-1 and J is TRBJ2-1, with 8 bases aligning to TRBD2. Germline V gene lookup returns CDR1 MGHRA and CDR2 YSYEKL. This CDR3 comprises 17 residues. J lost 3 bases, V lost 2 bases, and 9 bases had no gene match. The CDR3, as DNA: TGCGCCAGCAGCCAATCTGGAGGGGGACTAGGCTACAATGAGCAGTTCTTC. Its protein product is CASSQSGGGLGYNEQFF.

A note on this clone: This sample also contains other DNA sequences that code for the same CDR3. The chain carries TRBV7-9 and TRBJ2-7, with D unclear. Trimming left V 1 base short and J 6 bases short, with 7 bases between. Per germline, CDR1 SEHNR and CDR2 FQNEAQ (reference sequence). This CDR3 is built from 12 residues. Here the CDR3 DNA reads TGTGCCAGCAGCTTAGGGGCCGTCGAGCAGTACTTC. Translated: CASSLGAVEQYF.

The chain uses TRBV13 and TRBJ2-1; 9 bases agree with TRBD2. The CDR3 loop spans 14 amino acids. The V gene's germline CDR1 is PRHDT and CDR2 FYEKMQ (reference sequence). The trim removed 9 bases at V and 0 bases at J, leaving 3 bases unmatched. The CDR3 DNA follows: TGTGCCAGTGTAGCGGGAGTCTCCTACAATGAGCAGTTCTTC. Translating it yields CASVAGVSYNEQFF.

The chain combines TRBV28 with TRBJ2-7; D is unclear. V was trimmed by 6 bases and J by 4 bases, leaving 16 bases between them. Germline V gene sequence: CDR1 MDHEN, CDR2 SYDVKM. The CDR3 contains 14 residues. The CDR3 DNA follows: TGTGCCAGCAGACCTGGACCCCAATTTTACGAGCAGTACTTC. Its translation: CASRPGPQFYEQYF. Complete variable domain (other parts from reference TRBV28 and TRBJ2-7): DVKVTQSSRYLVKRTGEKVFLECVQDMDHENMFWYRQDPGLGLRLIYFSYDVKMKEKGDIPEGYSVSREKKERFSLILESASTNQTSMYLCASRPGPQFYEQYFGPGTRLTVT.

The chain employs TRBV7-9 and TRBJ2-1; no clear D gene. Trimming shortened V by 0 bases and J by 7 bases, and 13 bases separated the two germline ends. The CDR3 consists of 15 residues. In germline, CDR1 is SEHNR, CDR2 FQNEAQ (reference sequence). The CDR3, as DNA: TGTGCCAGCAGCTTAGCCGGTGTGGGAATAAATGAGCAGTTCTTC. As protein: CASSLAGVGINEQFF.

The CDR3 spells CASSPPLTGGPDAFF. The CDR3 DNA follows: TGTGCCAGCAGCCCGCCGTTAACAGGGGGCCCGGACGCTTTCTTT. The chain is built from TRBV7-9 and TRBJ1-1; 9 bases are shared with TRBD1. The CDR3 contains 15 residues. J lost 11 bases, V lost 5 bases, and 15 bases had no gene match. Germline V CDR1 and CDR2: SEHNR, FQNEAQ (reference sequence). Using reference TRBV7-9 and TRBJ1-1 for the parts outside the CDR3, the full variable domain is DTGVSQNPRHKITKRGQNVTFRCDPISEHNRLYWYRQTLGQGPEFLTYFQNEAQLEKSRLLSDRFSAERPKGSFSTLEIQRTEQGDSAMYLCASSPPLTGGPDAFFGQGTRLTVV.

This chain joins TRBV28 and TRBJ2-7; 7 bases match TRBD2. Germline V gene sequence: CDR1 MDHEN, CDR2 SYDVKM. The CDR3 spans 15 residues. V trimming: 2 bases; J trimming: 0 bases; junction bases outside the gene matches: 4. CDR3 amino acids: CASSLIPGGSYEQYF. For the CDR3, the DNA is TGTGCCAGCAGTTTAATCCCGGGGGGCTCCTACGAGCAGTACTTC.

The chain employs TRBV7-2 and TRBJ1-1, with TRBD1 as a possible D gene (5 bases). V was clipped by 5 bases and J by 4 bases, with 20 bases between them. There are 16 residues in the CDR3. The germline V gene has CDR1 SGHTA and CDR2 FQGNSA. The CDR3 region is CASSHPPAGLGTEAFF. CDR3 DNA: TGTGCCAGCAGCCACCCTCCCGCGGGGCTAGGCACTGAAGCTTTCTTT.

This clone was observed once. The V gene is TRBV28, the J gene TRBJ2-7; D is unresolved. V lost 3 bases, J lost 7 bases, and 7 bases lay in between. Germline V gene sequence: CDR1 MDHEN, CDR2 SYDVKM. This CDR3 has 11 amino acids. This CDR3 is CASSFNWEQYF. As DNA, the CDR3 is TGTGCCAGCAGTTTCAACTGGGAGCAGTACTTC.

The chain links TRBV6-5 to TRBJ2-7, with 7 bases matching TRBD2. Germline V gene sequence: CDR1 MNHEY, CDR2 SVGAGI. The junction had 5 bases not matched to a gene; V was cut back by 8 bases and J by 4 bases. The CDR3 contains 12 residues. DNA for the CDR3: TGTGCCAGCGGGGATAGCGGGTACGAGCAGTACTTC. Residues: CASGDSGYEQYF.

This chain connects TRBV28 to TRBJ2-7, with D unresolved. The length of the CDR3 is 16 residues. Germline-derived CDR1 and CDR2 are MDHEN and SYDVKM. V was shortened by 6 bases and J by 2 bases, with 20 bases between the two germline ends. The CDR3: CASRGPLGGKPYEQYF. CDR3 nucleotides: TGTGCCAGCAGAGGGCCGTTAGGTGGGAAACCCTACGAGCAGTACTTC.

This chain links TRBV7-6 with TRBJ1-3; 9 positions agree with TRBD1. V lost 5 bases, J lost 6 bases, and 8 bases stayed unmatched. Germline CDR1 SGHVS, CDR2 FNYEAQ. The CDR3 sequence is 15 residues long. The CDR3 reads CASSRTGGNINTIYF. The CDR3 bases are TGTGCCAGCAGCCGAACAGGGGGCAACATAAACACCATATATTTT.

This clone is a singleton in its sample. The V gene is TRBV7-2, the J gene TRBJ2-7; 9 bases are shared with TRBD1. In germline, CDR1 is SGHTA, CDR2 FQGNSA. With V trimmed by 3 bases and J by 3 bases, 3 bases remained unmatched. The CDR3 sequence is 14 residues long. CDR3 in amino acids: CASSFNRGRYEQYF. The CDR3 nucleotides read TGTGCCAGCAGCTTCAACAGGGGGCGCTACGAGCAGTACTTC.

J is TRBJ2-5 and V is TRBV5-4; D is unclear. The CDR3 length is 17 residues. The germline V and J ends were trimmed by 0 bases and 5 bases, with 20 bases remaining between them. Germline CDR1 is SGHNT and CDR2 is YYREEE (reference sequence). The CDR3 loop reads CASSLDHLRPVQETQYF. The CDR3, as DNA: TGTGCCAGCAGCTTGGACCACCTTCGCCCAGTCCAGGAGACCCAGTACTTC.

The V gene is TRBV4-1, the J gene TRBJ2-7; D gene ambiguous. Germline V gene data show CDR1 as MGHRA and CDR2 as YSYEKL. Deletions cut 3 bases from V and 2 bases from J, with 14 bases between. This CDR3 is built from 15 residues. The CDR3 reads CASSQTGLVTYEQYF. CDR3 DNA: TGCGCCAGCAGCCAGACGGGCCTTGTTACCTACGAGCAGTACTTC.

This clone was seen only once. The chain uses TRBV2 and TRBJ1-1; no definite D call. V dropped 7 bases and J dropped 1 base, with 22 bases sitting between them. The CDR3 length is 17 residues. Germline V lookup: CDR1 SNHLY, CDR2 FYNNEI. CDR3: CASNIGADLNSNTEAFF. The CDR3 DNA follows: TGTGCCAGCAATATAGGTGCGGACTTGAATTCGAACACTGAAGCTTTCTTT.

This chain links TRBV4-1 with TRBJ2-7, with 10 bases identical to TRBD2. Germline trimming cut 4 bases from V and 4 bases from J; bases unmatched to any gene: 7. From germline, CDR1 is MGHRA and CDR2 YSYEKL. The CDR3 consists of 15 residues. DNA for the CDR3: TGCGCCAGCAGCCTAGGGACTAGCGTCTCGTACGAGCAGTACTTC. It is translated as CASSLGTSVSYEQYF.

The genes are TRBV27 and TRBJ2-7, with a tentative D call TRBD2 (6 bases). Germline V gives CDR1 MNHEY, CDR2 SMNVEV (reference sequence). CDR3 length: 13 amino acids. Trimming cost V 8 bases and J 0 bases, with 11 bases left between them. The CDR3 spells CASPRGISYEQYF. The CDR3, as DNA: TGTGCCAGCCCACGGGGGATCTCCTACGAGCAGTACTTC.

This chain connects TRBV7-9 to TRBJ2-7; 9 nucleotides align to TRBD1. J lost 5 bases, V lost 2 bases, and 13 bases had no gene match. Germline lookup yields CDR1 SEHNR and CDR2 FQNEAQ (reference sequence). This CDR3 has 17 residues. DNA of the CDR3: TGTGCCAGCAGCTTATTGTTTGGACAGGGGACTTCGGACGAGCAGTACTTC. Translating it yields CASSLLFGQGTSDEQYF.

This clone was recorded only once. This rearrangement joins TRBV9 to TRBJ2-7, with 8 nucleotides matching TRBD2. V gave up 4 bases and J gave up 3 bases; unmatched junction bases: 6. Germline values: CDR1 SGDLS, CDR2 YYNGEE. The CDR3 is made up of 14 amino acids. The CDR3 coding sequence is TGTGCCAGCAGCATTGGACTAGCCGGCTACGAGCAGTACTTC. This translates into CASSIGLAGYEQYF.

This rearrangement joins TRBV29-1 to TRBJ1-4; D ambiguous. The germline gives CDR1 SQVTM, CDR2 ANQGSEA. V was cut by 3 bases and J by 4 bases, with 9 bases left in between. The CDR3 has 13 amino acids. CDR3 in amino acids: CSVDPGDNEKLFF. For the CDR3, the DNA is TGCAGCGTTGACCCCGGGGATAATGAAAAACTGTTTTTT.

The rearrangement links TRBV11-2 to TRBJ1-4; 9 bases match TRBD1. Per germline, CDR1 SGHAT and CDR2 FQNNGV. Trimming took 5 bases from V and 12 from J; bases not matched to a gene: 10. This CDR3 is built from 14 residues. CDR3 amino acids: CASSQIRTGVELFF. The CDR3 nucleotides read TGTGCCAGCAGCCAGATAAGGACAGGGGTTGAACTGTTTTTT.

The V call is TRBV5-4, the J call TRBJ2-3; a weak D match, TRBD2 (5 bases). Per germline, CDR1 SGHNT and CDR2 YYREEE (reference sequence). The CDR3 length is 14 residues. The germline V and J ends were trimmed by 7 bases and 2 bases, with 14 bases remaining between them. The CDR3 DNA follows: TGTGCCAGCGCCGGGGAGACCTCCACAGATACGCAGTATTTT. Its translation: CASAGETSTDTQYF. The entire variable domain, with the rest obtained from reference TRBV5-4 and TRBJ2-3, is as follows: ETGVTQSPTHLIKTRGQQVTLRCSSQSGHNTVSWYQQALGQGPQFIFQYYREEENGRGNFPPRFSGLQFPNYSSELNVNALELDDSALYLCASAGETSTDTQYFGPGTRLTVL.

The J gene is TRBJ2-1, the V gene TRBV7-6; D is unclear. In germline, CDR1 is SGHVS, CDR2 FNYEAQ. Between the trimmed V and J ends, which lost 2 bases and 5 bases, there was a span of 7 bases. The CDR3 loop spans 13 amino acids. The CDR3 nucleotides read TGTGCCAGCAGCTTAAGGCCCCACAATGAGCAGTTCTTC. As protein: CASSLRPHNEQFF.

The rearrangement uses TRBV27 and TRBJ2-3, with 11 bases identical to TRBD1. The germline V gene encodes CDR1 MNHEY and CDR2 SMNVEV (reference sequence). Losses at the gene ends were 2 bases for V and 3 bases for J; bases not matched to a gene: 4. The length of the CDR3 is 16 residues. DNA of the CDR3: TGTGCCAGCAGTTTACTAGGGACAGGGGGGACAGATACGCAGTATTTT. As protein: CASSLLGTGGTDTQYF.

The V call is TRBV27, the J call TRBJ2-1; perhaps TRBD2 as D (6 bases). V lost 3 bases, J lost 7 bases, and 19 bases lay in between. The germline gives CDR1 MNHEY, CDR2 SMNVEV (reference sequence). The CDR3 sequence is 16 residues long. The CDR3, as DNA: TGTGCCAGCAGTTTCGGGCGGGGCCCTCTTTTTAATGAGCAGTTCTTC. This encodes CASSFGRGPLFNEQFF.

CDR3 residues: CASSHGLAGGTYEQYF. CDR3 bases: TGTGCCAGCAGCCACGGACTAGCGGGAGGGACCTACGAGCAGTACTTC. The genes are TRBV14 and TRBJ2-7, with 15 bases matching TRBD2. The J segment lost 2 bases and the V segment lost 3 bases, leaving 2 bases of the junction unmatched. Germline CDR1 reads SGHDN; CDR2 reads FVKESK. CDR3 length equals 16 residues.

The chain has TRBV5-6 and TRBJ2-5, with D possibly TRBD1 on 6 matching bases. Trimming cost V 0 bases and J 5 bases, with 11 bases left between them. The CDR3 totals 14 residues. Germline V gene sequence: CDR1 SGHDT, CDR2 YYEEEE. The DNA for the CDR3 is TGTGCCAGCAGCTTGGTACAGGGCTGGGAGACCCAGTACTTC. Amino acid sequence: CASSLVQGWETQYF.

The CDR3 here is CASSPSWSIWETQYF. The CDR3 coding sequence is TGTGCCAGCAGCCCATCATGGTCAATATGGGAGACCCAGTACTTC. The chain joins TRBV5-4 to TRBJ2-5, with D hard to call. The CDR3 spans 15 residues. Per germline, CDR1 SGHNT and CDR2 YYREEE (reference sequence). Trimming left V 4 bases short and J 5 bases short, with 18 bases between.

CDR3 sequence: CASSFRVSADTQYF. The CDR3 DNA follows: TGCGCCAGCAGCTTCAGAGTTTCGGCGGATACGCAGTATTTT. The rearrangement uses TRBV5-1 and TRBJ2-3; D gene unclear. The CDR3 contains 14 residues. CDR1 SGHRS and CDR2 YFSETQ come from the germline V gene. Trimming removed 2 bases at V and 6 bases at J, with 13 bases between.

The chain joins TRBV29-1 to TRBJ2-3; D is perhaps TRBD1 (5 bases). The V gene's germline CDR1 is SQVTM and CDR2 ANQGSEA. The germline V and J ends were trimmed by 1 base and 3 bases, with 14 bases remaining between them. CDR3 length: 15 amino acids. The CDR3 loop is CSVEVVGQPTDTQYF. The DNA for the CDR3 is TGCAGCGTTGAAGTGGTTGGACAACCTACAGATACGCAGTATTTT.